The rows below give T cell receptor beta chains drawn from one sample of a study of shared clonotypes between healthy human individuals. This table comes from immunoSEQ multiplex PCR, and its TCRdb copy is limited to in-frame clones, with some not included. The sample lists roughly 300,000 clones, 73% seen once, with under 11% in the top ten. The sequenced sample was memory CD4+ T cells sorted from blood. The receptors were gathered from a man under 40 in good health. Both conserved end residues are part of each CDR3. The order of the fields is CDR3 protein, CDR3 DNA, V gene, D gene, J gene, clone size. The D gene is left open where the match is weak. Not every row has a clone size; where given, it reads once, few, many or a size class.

CASSTVGIVNQPQHF | TGTGCCAGCAGTACCGTGGGGATCGTCAATCAGCCCCAGCATTTT | TRBV6-5 | - | TRBJ1-5 | -
CASSRQRGPGETQYF | TGCGCCAGCAGTCGGCAGCGGGGGCCGGGGGAGACCCAGTACTTC | TRBV5-1 | TRBD2 | TRBJ2-5 | -
CASSEDGSRDTQYF | TGCGCCAGCAGTGAGGACGGCAGCAGAGATACGCAGTATTTT | TRBV10-1 | - | TRBJ2-3 | -
CASSVGVGSSYEQYF | TGTGCCAGCAGCGTAGGGGTCGGGAGCTCCTACGAGCAGTACTTC | TRBV9 | - | TRBJ2-7 | -
CASLPLDRGQTYEQYF | TGTGCCAGCCTTCCTCTCGACAGGGGACAAACCTACGAGCAGTACTTC | TRBV2 | TRBD1 | TRBJ2-7 | few
CASSPSGVGIQYF | TGTGCCAGCAGTCCAAGTGGGGTGGGCATTCAGTACTTC | TRBV6-1 | - | TRBJ2-4 | -
CASSPNRNPQETQYF | TGTGCCAGCTCGCCTAACAGGAACCCGCAAGAGACCCAGTACTTC | TRBV18 | - | TRBJ2-5 | -
CASSISGGQPQHF | TGTGCCAGTAGTATTTCTGGGGGTCAGCCCCAGCATTTT | TRBV19 | - | TRBJ1-5 | few
CATSRPGTATYEQFF | TGTGCCACCAGCAGACCCGGGACTGCAACGTATGAGCAGTTCTTC | TRBV15 | - | TRBJ2-1 | -
CASSFFVGTSNYGYTF | TGTGCCAGCAGCTTTTTTGTTGGCACTTCTAACTATGGCTACACCTTC | TRBV5-4 | - | TRBJ1-2 | -
CASSLEYF | TGTGCCAGCAGCTTAGAGTACTTC | TRBV7-9 | - | TRBJ2-5 | -
CASKLDSPNTEAFF | TGTGCCAGCAAACTCGACAGCCCGAACACTGAAGCTTTCTTT | TRBV28 | - | TRBJ1-1 | -
CASSLAPVTSTDTQYF | TGTGCCAGCAGCTTAGCGCCGGTAACTAGCACAGATACGCAGTATTTT | TRBV7-6 | - | TRBJ2-3 | many
CASSYSRDTVNEQYF | TGTGCCAGCAGTTACTCGAGGGACACGGTGAACGAGCAGTACTTC | TRBV6-5 | - | TRBJ2-7 | -
CASSSRAASTDTQYF | TGTGCCAGCAGTAGTCGAGCGGCTAGCACAGATACGCAGTATTTT | TRBV6-5 | - | TRBJ2-3 | -
CSVTGWDRGEQYF | TGCAGCGTGACAGGATGGGACAGGGGCGAGCAGTACTTC | TRBV29-1 | TRBD1 | TRBJ2-7 | -
CASSVAQHRRPEKLFF | TGTGCCAGCAGCGTAGCCCAGCACAGACGTCCCGAAAAACTGTTTTTT | TRBV9 | - | TRBJ1-4 | -
CASSGALLANEKLFF | TGTGCCAGCAGTGGGGCGCTGTTGGCTAATGAAAAACTGTTTTTT | TRBV6-1 | - | TRBJ1-4 | few
CASSTREGTDTQYF | TGTGCCAGCAGTACGAGGGAGGGCACAGATACGCAGTATTTT | TRBV6-5 | - | TRBJ2-3 | -
CASSRRELRGNQPQHF | TGTGCCAGTAGTAGAAGGGAGTTGAGGGGCAATCAGCCCCAGCATTTT | TRBV19 | - | TRBJ1-5 | -
CASSSPRVEPVSEQFF | TGTGCCAGTAGCTCCCCTCGGGTCGAACCGGTGAGTGAGCAGTTCTTC | TRBV19 | - | TRBJ2-1 | few
CASSGEKGAFYEQYF | TGCGCCAGCAGTGGGGAAAAGGGGGCTTTCTACGAGCAGTACTTC | TRBV10-1 | TRBD1 | TRBJ2-7 | -
CSASRGAGELFF | TGCAGCGCAAGCAGGGGGGCCGGGGAGCTGTTTTTT | TRBV29-1 | - | TRBJ2-2 | few
CAWRPTMPGGRETQYF | TGTGCCTGGAGGCCCACCATGCCGGGGGGCCGAGAGACCCAGTACTTC | TRBV30 | - | TRBJ2-5 | -
CASSMGLATYNEQFF | TGTGCCAGTAGTATGGGTCTAGCGACATACAATGAGCAGTTCTTC | TRBV19 | - | TRBJ2-1 | once
CASSPDRASGTQYF | TGTGCCAGCAGCCCAGACAGGGCCTCCGGGACCCAGTACTTC | TRBV7-2 | TRBD1 | TRBJ2-5 | -
CASSLLTSPTDTQYF | TGTGCCAGCAGCTTATTGACTAGCCCCACAGATACGCAGTATTTT | TRBV7-8 | TRBD2 | TRBJ2-3 | once
CASSRRTTSLYGELFF | TGCGCCAGCAGCCGGCGGACTACCTCCTTGTACGGGGAGCTGTTTTTT | TRBV4-3 | - | TRBJ2-2 | -
CASRRGGLPQHF | TGCGCCAGCCGACGCGGGGGCCTGCCCCAGCATTTT | TRBV4-1 | - | TRBJ1-5 | -
CASSIGGLAKNIQYF | TGCGCCAGCAGCATAGGGGGATTAGCCAAAAACATTCAGTACTTC | TRBV10-2 | - | TRBJ2-4 | -
CASSLERGTRGNIQYF | TGTGCCAGCAGTTTAGAGAGGGGGACACGGGGAAACATTCAGTACTTC | TRBV28 | - | TRBJ2-4 | -
CASSPGQGANEKLFF | TGCGCCAGCAGCCCTGGACAGGGGGCGAATGAAAAACTGTTTTTT | TRBV5-1 | TRBD1 | TRBJ1-4 | once